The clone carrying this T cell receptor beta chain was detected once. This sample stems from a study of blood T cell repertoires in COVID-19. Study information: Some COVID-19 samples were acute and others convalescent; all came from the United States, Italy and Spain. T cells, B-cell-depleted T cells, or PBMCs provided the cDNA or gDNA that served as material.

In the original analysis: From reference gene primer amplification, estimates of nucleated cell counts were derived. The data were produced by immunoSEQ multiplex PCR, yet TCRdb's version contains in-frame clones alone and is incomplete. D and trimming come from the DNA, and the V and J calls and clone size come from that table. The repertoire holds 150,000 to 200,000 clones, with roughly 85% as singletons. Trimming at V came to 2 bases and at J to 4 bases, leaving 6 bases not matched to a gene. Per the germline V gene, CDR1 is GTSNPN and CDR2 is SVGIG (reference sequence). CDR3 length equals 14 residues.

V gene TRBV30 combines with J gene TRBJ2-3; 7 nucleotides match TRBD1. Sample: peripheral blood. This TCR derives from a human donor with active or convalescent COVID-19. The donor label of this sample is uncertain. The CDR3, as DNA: TGTGCCTGGAGTCCGGGACAGACCCCAGATACGCAGTATTTT. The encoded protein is CAWSPGQTPDTQYF.